These 20 T cell receptor beta chains were sequenced from one sample in a study of T-cell reconstitution after alpha-beta-depleted transplantation in children. Researchers prepared the TCRbeta library using unique molecular identifiers, the study reports. TCRdb used MiXCR to reprocess the PCR reads, holding one entry per CDR3 protein. The table lists hundreds of thousands of distinct CDR3 sequences, under 15% of them singletons. Sequences were derived from PBMCs, sampled before TCRalphabeta/CD19-depleted stem cell transplant. These receptors came from a girl aged 2 to 10 with congenital amegakaryocytic thrombocytopenia, due to receive a stem cell transplant.

This clonotype was recorded at least ten times. The genes are TRBV10-3 and TRBJ2-7, with 12 bases that match TRBD2. V shed 5 bases and J 4 bases; nucleotides not matched to a gene: 6. From germline, CDR1 is ENHRY and CDR2 SYGVKD. The CDR3 has 15 residues. CDR3 in amino acids: CAISTRTSGTYEQYF. The CDR3, as DNA: TGTGCCATCAGTACGCGGACTAGCGGGACATACGAGCAGTACTTC.

This clonotype was observed at least ten times. The chain has TRBV6-5 and TRBJ2-3; D is uncertain. The CDR3 consists of 14 residues. Germline V CDR1 and CDR2: MNHEY, SVGAGI. The V gene lost 2 bases and the J gene lost 2 bases, with 8 bases spanning the gap. CDR3 DNA sequence: TGTGCCAGCAGTTACCAACGTGTCACAGATACGCAGTATTTT. This codes for CASSYQRVTDTQYF.

The chain links TRBV20-1 to TRBJ1-5, with TRBD1 matching over 8 bases. V lost 6 bases and J lost 2; bases outside the gene matches: 6. Germline assignment: CDR1 DFQATT and CDR2 SNEGSKA (reference sequence). This CDR3 has 14 residues. The CDR3 region has the DNA TGCAGTGCGCCAGGGGGCTGGGGCAATCAGCCCCAGCATTTT. Translating gives CSAPGGWGNQPQHF.

This clonotype was observed at least ten times. The chain joins TRBV6-5 to TRBJ2-4; D not certain. The length of the CDR3 is 13 residues. Per germline, CDR1 MNHEY and CDR2 SVGAGI. V lost 3 bases and J lost 5, with 8 bases in between. The CDR3 DNA sequence: TGTGCCAGCAGTTATCGGGTCGAAAACATTCAGTACTTC. This encodes CASSYRVENIQYF.

This clonotype was seen at least ten times. V usage is TRBV7-2 and J usage is TRBJ2-1, with D possibly being TRBD2 (6 bases). Trimming removed 1 base from V and 2 bases from J, with 9 bases in between. The CDR3 covers 15 residues. Germline CDR1 reads SGHTA; CDR2 reads FQGNSA. This chain's CDR3 is CASSLELAAYNEQFF. The CDR3 coding sequence is TGTGCCAGCAGCTTAGAACTAGCAGCCTACAATGAGCAGTTCTTC.

This clonotype was found many times. The rearrangement links TRBV10-3 to TRBJ2-7; TRBD2 matches 12 bases. The length of the CDR3 is 17 residues. Germline-derived CDR1 and CDR2 are ENHRY and SYGVKD. V shed 8 bases, J shed 7 bases, and the junction held 18 bases outside the gene matches. In nucleotides, the CDR3 is TGTGCCATCTCGGGAGGGCTAGCGGGAGGGCCACGGGAGGAGCAGTACTTC. Protein sequence: CAISGGLAGGPREEQYF.

This clonotype came up a few times. The chain couples TRBV29-1 to TRBJ2-4, with D possibly matching TRBD2 (6 bases). V was trimmed by 7 bases and J by 0 bases, leaving 13 bases between them. From germline, CDR1 is SQVTM and CDR2 ANQGSEA. CDR3 length: 14 amino acids. CDR3 region: CSAGPGLAKNIQYF. In nucleotides, the CDR3 is TGCAGCGCCGGACCGGGACTAGCCAAAAACATTCAGTACTTC. The entire variable domain, with the rest obtained from reference TRBV29-1 and TRBJ2-4, is as follows: SAVISQKPSRDICQRGTSLTIQCQVDSQVTMMFWYRQQPGQSLTLIATANQGSEATYESGFVIDKFPISRPNLTFSTLTVSNMSPEDSSIYLCSAGPGLAKNIQYFGAGTRLSVL.

This clonotype was counted ten times or more. The rearrangement uses TRBV20-1 and TRBJ2-5; 7 bases agree with TRBD2. The CDR3 extends over 14 amino acids. V was pared by 6 bases and J by 5 bases, with 12 bases of the junction left unmatched. CDR1 and CDR2 from the germline V gene are DFQATT and SNEGSKA (reference sequence). This CDR3 reads CSALDSGRGETQYF. The CDR3 DNA reads TGCAGTGCGTTGGATAGCGGGCGGGGGGAGACCCAGTACTTC.

The J gene is TRBJ1-5, the V gene TRBV5-1; D may be TRBD1 (5 bases). V was clipped by 4 bases and J by 0 bases, with 11 bases between them. The germline V gene encodes CDR1 SGHRS and CDR2 YFSETQ. This CDR3 contains 15 residues. The CDR3 DNA reads TGCGCCAGCAGCGTTACAGGCGATAGCAATCAGCCCCAGCATTTT. Translated, it gives CASSVTGDSNQPQHF.

The chain links TRBV7-9 to TRBJ2-1; 9 positions match TRBD1. V gave up 2 bases and J gave up 9 bases; unmatched junction bases: 8. CDR1 and CDR2 (germline): SEHNR, FQNEAQ (reference sequence). This CDR3 has 15 amino acids. The CDR3 DNA sequence: TGTGCCAGCAGCTTAATTGGGACAGGGATTAGTGAGCAGTTCTTC. Protein: CASSLIGTGISEQFF.

In this sample, this clonotype turned up many times. The chain joins TRBV28 to TRBJ2-2; D is ambiguous. Trimming took off 8 bases at V and 2 bases at J, with 9 bases between the two ends. The CDR3 is made up of 13 amino acids. Germline CDR1 and CDR2: MDHEN and SYDVKM. CDR3: CASRRPNTGELFF. Written as DNA, the CDR3 is TGTGCCAGCCGTCGACCCAACACCGGGGAGCTGTTTTTT. Full variable domain (outside the CDR3, taken from reference TRBV28 and TRBJ2-2): DVKVTQSSRYLVKRTGEKVFLECVQDMDHENMFWYRQDPGLGLRLIYFSYDVKMKEKGDIPEGYSVSREKKERFSLILESASTNQTSMYLCASRRPNTGELFFGEGSRLTVL.

This clonotype was picked up a small number of times. V usage is TRBV15 and J usage is TRBJ1-4; TRBD1 is a possible D gene (5 bases). V was trimmed by 2 bases and J by 0 bases, leaving 13 bases between them. Germline CDR1 reads LNHNV; CDR2 reads YYDKDF (reference sequence). The CDR3 loop spans 17 amino acids. The CDR3 loop is CATSRPGLGPTNEKLFF. The CDR3 DNA is TGTGCCACCAGCAGACCTGGACTGGGGCCAACTAATGAAAAACTGTTTTTT.

This clonotype was found a few times. The genes are TRBV28 and TRBJ1-5; weak D call: TRBD1 (6 bases). This CDR3 region has 18 residues. From germline, CDR1 is MDHEN and CDR2 SYDVKM. Deletions cut 6 bases from V and 0 bases from J, with 21 bases between. The CDR3 region is CASSRGRGGSHSNQPQHF. The CDR3 nucleotides are TGTGCCAGCAGCAGGGGACGCGGTGGGTCACATAGCAATCAGCCCCAGCATTTT.

This clonotype was detected many times. The chain employs TRBV9 and TRBJ2-1, with TRBD1 matching 11 bases. Looked up from germline, CDR1 is SGDLS and CDR2 is YYNGEE. The CDR3 sequence is 15 residues long. Trimming took 3 bases from V and 5 from J; bases not matched to a gene: 4. The CDR3 DNA reads TGTGCCAGCAGCGGGAGGACAGGGGGCAACAATGAGCAGTTCTTC. It encodes CASSGRTGGNNEQFF.

This clonotype was observed a handful of times. The V call is TRBV6-5, the J call TRBJ2-1; 10 bases line up with TRBD2. Germline V gene lookup returns CDR1 MNHEY and CDR2 SVGAGI. V shed 8 bases and J 0 bases; nucleotides not matched to a gene: 7. This CDR3 is built from 16 residues. The CDR3 sequence: CASCLGLAYSYNEQFF. CDR3 DNA: TGTGCCAGCTGTTTGGGACTAGCGTACTCCTACAATGAGCAGTTCTTC.

This clonotype was detected only a few times. This chain joins TRBV12-3 or TRBV12-4 and TRBJ2-5; possible D gene TRBD2, 6 bases. Between the trimmed V and J ends, which lost 6 bases and 5 bases, there was a span of 16 bases. This CDR3 is 14 amino acids long. The DNA of the CDR3 is TGTGCCAGCAGCTCGACGGGGGTCGGGGAGACCCAGTACTTC. Translation: CASSSTGVGETQYF.

As to this clonotype: This CDR3 is missing its conserved last phenylalanine or tryptophan, likely due to a read error. The V gene is TRBV20-1, the J gene TRBJ1-1; 7 bases map to TRBD1. Per the germline V gene, CDR1 is DFQATT and CDR2 is SNEGSKA (reference sequence). CDR3 length equals 13 residues. The CDR3 coding sequence is TGCAATGCAAGACAGGGATTGGCCTCTGAAGCTTTCTAT. Protein: CNARQGLASEAFY.

Note on this clonotype: Here the CDR3 omits its conserved ending phenylalanine or tryptophan, so a read error is the likely source. The J gene is TRBJ2-5, the V gene TRBV25-1; 10 bases are a match to TRBD1. Trimming at V came to 6 bases and at J to 4 bases, leaving 11 bases not matched to a gene. This CDR3 has 16 residues. Germline-derived CDR1 and CDR2 are MGHDK and SYGVNS. The CDR3 sequence is CASSSGTGVLGETQYL. The CDR3, as DNA: TGTGCCAGCAGCTCCGGGACAGGGGTTCTTGGAGAGACCCAGTACTTA.

The table lists this clonotype with a few counts. The rearrangement links TRBV20-1 to TRBJ1-5; TRBD1 might be the D (5 bases). The V end was cut by 3 bases, the J end by 5 bases, with 32 bases between. Per germline, CDR1 DFQATT and CDR2 SNEGSKA (reference sequence). The CDR3 runs 20 residues. The CDR3: CSARREPRLVSGRGDQPQHF. CDR3 DNA sequence: TGCAGTGCTAGGCGGGAACCCCGACTGGTCTCTGGTAGGGGCGATCAGCCCCAGCATTTT.

The table lists this clonotype with many counts. This chain links TRBV12-3 or TRBV12-4 with TRBJ2-3; 10 bases are shared with TRBD2. V dropped 3 bases and J dropped 3; count of bases not matched to a gene: 12. This CDR3 has 18 amino acids. CDR3 in DNA: TGTGCCAGCAGTTTTCTAGCGGGGGATGGAAGGTGGACAGATACGCAGTATTTT. Protein: CASSFLAGDGRWTDTQYF.